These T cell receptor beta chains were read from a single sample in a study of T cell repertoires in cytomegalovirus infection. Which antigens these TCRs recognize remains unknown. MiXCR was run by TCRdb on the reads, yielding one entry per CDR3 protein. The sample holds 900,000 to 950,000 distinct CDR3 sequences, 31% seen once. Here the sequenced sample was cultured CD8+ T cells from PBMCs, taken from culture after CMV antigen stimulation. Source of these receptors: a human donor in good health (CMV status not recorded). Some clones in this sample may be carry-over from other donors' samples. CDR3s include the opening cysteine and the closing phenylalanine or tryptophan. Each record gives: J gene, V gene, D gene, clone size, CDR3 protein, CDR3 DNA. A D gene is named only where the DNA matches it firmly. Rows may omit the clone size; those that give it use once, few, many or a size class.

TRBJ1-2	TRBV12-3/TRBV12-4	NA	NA	CASSSGHYYGYTF	TGTGCCAGCAGTTCGGGACATTACTATGGCTACACCTTC
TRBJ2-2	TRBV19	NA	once	CASSIGAKNTGELFF	TGTGCCAGTAGCATCGGGGCGAAAAACACCGGGGAGCTGTTTTTT
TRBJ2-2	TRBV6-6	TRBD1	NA	CASSTWTGLRTGELFF	TGTGCCAGCAGTACCTGGACAGGTCTGCGTACCGGGGAGCTGTTTTTT
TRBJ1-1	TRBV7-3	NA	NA	CASSSEMGRPTEAFF	TGTGCCAGCAGCTCGGAGATGGGTAGGCCCACTGAAGCTTTCTTT
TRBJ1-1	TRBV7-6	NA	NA	CAINRVGSPTVAFF	TGTGCCATTAACAGGGTTGGGAGCCCAACAGTAGCTTTCTTT
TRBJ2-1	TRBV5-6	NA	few	CASSLRRQVIEQFF	TGTGCCAGCAGCTTGAGGCGGCAGGTAATAGAGCAGTTCTTC
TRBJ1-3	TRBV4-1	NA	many	CASSQGDNPGNTIYF	TGCGCCAGCAGCCAAGGGGACAACCCTGGAAACACCATATATTTT
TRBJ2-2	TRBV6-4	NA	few	CASSDSPGGTGELFF	TGTGCCAGCAGTGACTCCCCCGGTGGGACCGGGGAGCTGTTTTTT
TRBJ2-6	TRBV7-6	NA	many	CASSGGMGAGANVLTF	TGTGCCAGCAGCGGAGGGATGGGTGCTGGGGCCAACGTCCTGACTTTC
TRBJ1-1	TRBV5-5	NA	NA	CASNRGGFLNTEAFF	TGTGCCAGCAACCGAGGGGGTTTTCTGAACACTGAAGCTTTCTTT
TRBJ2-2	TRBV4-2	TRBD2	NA	CASSPGLALTGELFF	TGTGCCAGCAGCCCGGGACTAGCGCTCACCGGGGAGCTGTTTTTT
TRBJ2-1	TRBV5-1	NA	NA	CASSLGQHPNNEQFF	TGCGCCAGCAGCTTGGGACAGCATCCGAACAATGAGCAGTTCTTC
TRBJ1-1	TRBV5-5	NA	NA	CASSLDGEYMNTEAFF	TGTGCCAGCAGCTTGGATGGGGAATACATGAACACTGAAGCTTTCTTT
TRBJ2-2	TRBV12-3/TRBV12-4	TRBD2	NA	CASSPTSGSTGELFF	TGTGCCAGCAGTCCGACTAGCGGGAGCACCGGGGAGCTGTTTTTT
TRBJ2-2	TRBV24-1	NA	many	CATSGFAGAREPGELFF	TGTGCCACCAGTGGTTTCGCAGGGGCGAGGGAGCCCGGGGAGCTGTTTTTT
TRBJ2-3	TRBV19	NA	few	CASSLPWGTDTQYF	TGTGCCAGTAGTCTTCCGTGGGGGACAGATACGCAGTATTTT
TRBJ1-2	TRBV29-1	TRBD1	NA	CSDTGQTYGYTF	TGCAGCGATACGGGACAGACCTATGGCTACACCTTC
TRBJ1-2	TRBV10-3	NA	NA	CAIKSWVLGNDYGYTF	TGTGCCATCAAATCCTGGGTTTTAGGGAACGACTATGGCTACACCTTC
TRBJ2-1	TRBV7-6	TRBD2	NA	CASSLLASGESYNEQFF	TGTGCCAGCAGCTTATTGGCTAGCGGGGAGTCCTACAATGAGCAGTTCTTC
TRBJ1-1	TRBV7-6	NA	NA	CASGGGGNTEAFF	TGTGCCAGCGGCGGGGGGGGGAACACTGAAGCTTTCTTT
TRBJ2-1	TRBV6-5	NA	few	CATLVSRAGGEQFF	TGTGCCACCCTAGTCTCCAGGGCTGGGGGTGAGCAGTTCTTC
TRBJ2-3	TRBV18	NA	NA	CASSPGGHGDTQYF	TGTGCCAGCTCACCGGGGGGGCATGGAGATACGCAGTATTTT
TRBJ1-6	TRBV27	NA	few	CASSLSGVRPLHF	TGTGCCAGCAGTTTATCAGGGGTGCGTCCCCTCCACTTT
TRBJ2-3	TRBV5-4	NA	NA	CASSLESREQYF	TGTGCCAGCAGCTTGGAAAGCAGGGAGCAGTATTTT
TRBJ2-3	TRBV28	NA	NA	CASSLYGVVNTQYF	TGTGCCAGCAGTTTATACGGGGTAGTGAATACGCAGTATTTT
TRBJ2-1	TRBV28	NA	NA	CASNLGQSKKNEQFF	TGTGCCAGCAACCTAGGCCAGAGTAAGAAGAATGAGCAGTTCTTC
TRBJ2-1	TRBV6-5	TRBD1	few	CASMTGRNEQFF	TGTGCCTCCATGACAGGGCGGAATGAGCAGTTCTTC
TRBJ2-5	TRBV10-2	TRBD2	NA	CASSEGWTSDQETQYF	TGCGCCAGCAGTGAAGGGTGGACTAGCGACCAAGAGACCCAGTACTTC
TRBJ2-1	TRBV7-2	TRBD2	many	CASSLELAGGDNEQFF	TGTGCCAGCAGCTTAGAGCTAGCGGGGGGTGACAATGAGCAGTTCTTC
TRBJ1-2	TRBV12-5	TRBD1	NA	CASGPGTDANYGYTF	TGTGCTAGTGGTCCTGGGACAGATGCTAACTATGGCTACACCTTC
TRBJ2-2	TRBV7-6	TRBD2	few	CASSLTSGANTGELFF	TGTGCCAGCAGCTTGACTAGCGGGGCGAACACCGGGGAGCTGTTTTTT
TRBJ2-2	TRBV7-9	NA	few	CASSSRRGPPNTGELFF	TGTGCCAGCAGTTCTCGGAGGGGGCCTCCTAACACCGGGGAGCTGTTTTTT
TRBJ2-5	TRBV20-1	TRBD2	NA	CSARSGTSEETQYF	TGCAGTGCTAGATCCGGGACTAGTGAAGAGACCCAGTACTTC
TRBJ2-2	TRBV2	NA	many	CASMGLYTGELFF	TGTGCCAGCATGGGGTTATACACCGGGGAGCTGTTTTTT
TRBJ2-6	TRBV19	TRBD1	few	CASSIATGAISGANVLTF	TGTGCCAGTAGTATAGCGACAGGGGCGATCTCTGGGGCCAACGTCCTGACTTTC
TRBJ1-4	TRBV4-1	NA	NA	CASSHQNGNEKLFF	TGCGCCAGCAGCCATCAGAACGGTAATGAAAAACTGTTTTTT
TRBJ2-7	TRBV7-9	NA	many	CASSSIRDSYEQYF	TGTGCCAGCAGCTCCATCCGGGACTCCTACGAGCAGTACTTC
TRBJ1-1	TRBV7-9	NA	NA	CANSFPGNTEAFF	TGTGCCAACAGCTTTCCCGGGAACACTGAAGCTTTCTTT
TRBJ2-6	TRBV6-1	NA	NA	CASIVSLGANVLTF	TGTGCCAGCATCGTTTCGCTTGGGGCCAACGTCCTGACTTTC
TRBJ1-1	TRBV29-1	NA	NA	CSVEEVGTKGDTEAFF	TGCAGCGTTGAAGAAGTAGGGACAAAGGGCGACACTGAAGCTTTCTTT
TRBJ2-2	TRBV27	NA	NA	CASSSRPPPPGELFF	TGTGCCAGCAGTTCACGCCCACCCCCCCCCGGGGAGCTGTTTTTT
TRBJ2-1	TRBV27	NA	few	CASSHQGDGYNEQFF	TGTGCCAGCAGCCACCAAGGGGATGGATACAATGAGCAGTTCTTC
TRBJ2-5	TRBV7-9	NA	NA	CASSLAGQRGQETQYF	TGTGCCAGCAGCTTAGCCGGGCAGAGAGGGCAAGAGACCCAGTACTTC
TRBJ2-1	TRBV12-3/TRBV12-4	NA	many	CASRIRETYNEQFF	TGTGCCAGCAGAATCCGGGAGACCTACAATGAGCAGTTCTTC
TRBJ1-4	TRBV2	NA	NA	CASGWDGTNEKLFF	TGTGCCAGCGGCTGGGACGGAACTAATGAAAAACTGTTTTTT
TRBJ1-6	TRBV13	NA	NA	CASSLGGRVYNSPLHF	TGTGCCAGCAGCTTAGGCGGCAGGGTCTATAATTCACCCCTCCACTTT